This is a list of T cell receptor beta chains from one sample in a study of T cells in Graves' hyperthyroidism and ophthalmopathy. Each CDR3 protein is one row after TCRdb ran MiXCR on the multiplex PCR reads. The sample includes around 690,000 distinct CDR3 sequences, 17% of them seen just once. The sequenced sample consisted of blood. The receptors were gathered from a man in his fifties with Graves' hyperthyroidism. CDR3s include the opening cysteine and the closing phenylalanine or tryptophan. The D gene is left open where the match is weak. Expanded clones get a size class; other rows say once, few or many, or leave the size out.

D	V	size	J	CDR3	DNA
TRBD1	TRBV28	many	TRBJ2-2	CASSTTGTGVTGELFF	TGTGCCAGCAGTACCACCGGGACAGGGGTCACCGGGGAGCTGTTTTTT
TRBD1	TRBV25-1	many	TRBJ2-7	CASSELGQGSEQYF	TGTGCCAGCAGTGAATTGGGACAGGGTTCCGAGCAGTACTTC
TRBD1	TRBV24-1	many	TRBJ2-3	CATSSPGGRADTQYF	TGTGCCACCAGTAGCCCAGGGGGAAGGGCAGATACGCAGTATTTT
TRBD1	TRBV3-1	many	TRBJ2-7	CASSQSTGYYEQYF	TGTGCCAGCAGCCAATCGACAGGGTACTACGAGCAGTACTTC
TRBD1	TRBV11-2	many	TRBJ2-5	CASSSTRTGGETQYF	TGTGCCAGCAGCTCAACCCGGACAGGCGGAGAGACCCAGTACTTC
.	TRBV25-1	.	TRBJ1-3	CASSDSGTGNTIYF	TGTGCCAGCAGTGATAGTGGGACTGGAAACACCATATATTTT
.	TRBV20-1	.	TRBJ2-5	CSAREGTFQETQYF	TGCAGTGCTAGAGAAGGGACATTCCAAGAGACCCAGTACTTC
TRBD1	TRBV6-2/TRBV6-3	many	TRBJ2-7	CASSYQIRTGSWGSYEQYF	TGTGCCAGCAGTTACCAAATACGGACAGGGTCGTGGGGCTCCTACGAGCAGTACTTC
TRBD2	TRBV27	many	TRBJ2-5	CASRDTAGMLGLETQYF	TGTGCCAGCAGGGACACAGCGGGAATGCTTGGGTTAGAGACCCAGTACTTC
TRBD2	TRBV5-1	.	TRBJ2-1	CASSGEGGTSGGYNEQFF	TGCGCCAGCAGCGGGGAAGGTGGGACTAGCGGGGGTTACAATGAGCAGTTCTTC
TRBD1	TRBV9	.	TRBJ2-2	CASSVGQGVPGELFF	TGTGCCAGCAGCGTAGGACAGGGTGTACCCGGGGAGCTGTTTTTT
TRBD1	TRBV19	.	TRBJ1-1	CASSGQVVNTEAFF	TGTGCCAGTAGTGGACAGGTGGTGAACACTGAAGCTTTCTTT
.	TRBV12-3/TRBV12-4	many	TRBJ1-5	CASSSVRDQPQHF	TGTGCCAGCAGTTCAGTACGGGATCAGCCCCAGCATTTT
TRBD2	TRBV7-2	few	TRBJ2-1	CASSPTSVLPLSYNEQFF	TGTGCCAGCAGCCCGACTAGCGTCTTACCCCTCTCCTACAATGAGCAGTTCTTC
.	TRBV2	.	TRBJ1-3	CASSRDTASGNTIYF	TGTGCCAGCAGTCGGGACACTGCCTCTGGAAACACCATATATTTT
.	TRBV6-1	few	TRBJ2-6	CASMTGADGANVLTF	TGTGCCAGCATGACCGGGGCTGACGGGGCCAACGTCCTGACTTTC
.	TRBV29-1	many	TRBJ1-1	CSVTPGVLNTEAFF	TGCAGCGTTACCCCGGGAGTCCTGAACACTGAAGCTTTCTTT
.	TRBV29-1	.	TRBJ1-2	CSVGDTAYGYTF	TGCAGCGTTGGCGATACGGCCTATGGCTACACCTTC
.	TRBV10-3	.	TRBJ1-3	CAITPDRFSGNTIYF	TGTGCCATCACCCCCGACAGGTTCTCTGGAAACACCATATATTTT
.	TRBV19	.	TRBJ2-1	CASSIGGAIYNEQFF	TGTGCCAGTAGTATAGGGGGAGCGATATACAATGAGCAGTTCTTC
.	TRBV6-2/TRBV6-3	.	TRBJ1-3	CASRSGSDGNTIYF	TGTGCCAGCAGGTCCGGGAGCGACGGAAACACCATATATTTT
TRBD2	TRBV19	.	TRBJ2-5	CASSSGRGEETQYF	TGTGCCAGTTCTAGCGGGAGAGGGGAAGAGACCCAGTACTTC
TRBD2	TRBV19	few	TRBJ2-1	CASSISTSANNEQFF	TGTGCCAGTAGTATCTCGACTAGCGCCAACAATGAGCAGTTCTTC
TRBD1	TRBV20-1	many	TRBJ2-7	CSASRTGVYEQYF	TGCAGTGCTTCAAGGACAGGGGTGTACGAGCAGTACTTC
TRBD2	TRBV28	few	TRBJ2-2	CASSSRLAGGGTGELFF	TGTGCCAGCAGTTCAAGACTAGCGGGAGGCGGAACCGGGGAGCTGTTTTTT
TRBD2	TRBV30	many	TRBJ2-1	CAWVAGYSSYNEQFF	TGTGCCTGGGTAGCGGGTTATAGCTCCTACAATGAGCAGTTCTTC
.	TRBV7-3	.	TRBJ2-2	CASSLALGYTGELFF	TGTGCCAGCAGCTTAGCGCTGGGGTACACCGGGGAGCTGTTTTTT
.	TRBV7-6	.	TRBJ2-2	CASSTPLTGELFF	TGTGCCAGCAGCACTCCCCTCACCGGGGAGCTGTTTTTT
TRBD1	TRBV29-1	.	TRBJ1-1	CSVPGGSLGGTEAFF	TGCAGCGTCCCAGGGGGCAGCCTCGGGGGGACTGAAGCTTTCTTT
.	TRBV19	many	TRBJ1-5	CASSILAGQNQPQHF	TGTGCCAGTAGTATTTTGGCAGGGCAGAATCAGCCCCAGCATTTT
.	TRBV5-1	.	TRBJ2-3	CASSLLTSLGMGDTQYF	TGCGCCAGCAGCTTGTTGACTTCCTTGGGGATGGGAGATACGCAGTATTTT
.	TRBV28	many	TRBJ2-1	CASTLLQRNEQFF	TGTGCCAGCACCTTGCTACAGAGAAATGAGCAGTTCTTC
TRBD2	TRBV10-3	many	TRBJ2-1	CAISSRTSGRLSYNEQFF	TGTGCCATCAGTTCCAGGACTAGCGGGAGACTGTCCTACAATGAGCAGTTCTTC
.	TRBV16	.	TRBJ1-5	CASSPGAGSQPQHF	TGTGCCAGCAGCCCGGGGGCAGGGTCTCAGCCCCAGCATTTT
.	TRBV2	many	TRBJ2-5	CASSEAGQGQETQYF	TGTGCCAGCAGTGAAGCGGGGCAGGGGCAAGAGACCCAGTACTTC
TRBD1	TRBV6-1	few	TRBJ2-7	CASRMRGQIYEQYF	TGTGCCAGCAGAATGAGGGGACAGATCTACGAGCAGTACTTC
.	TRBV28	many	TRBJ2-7	CASSPGTSIYEQYF	TGTGCCAGCAGCCCCGGTACGTCGATCTACGAGCAGTACTTC
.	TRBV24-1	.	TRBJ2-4	CATSDLQGDKNIQYF	TGTGCCACCAGTGATTTGCAGGGAGATAAAAACATTCAGTACTTC
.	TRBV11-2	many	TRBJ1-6	CASRGPFSSYNSPLHF	TGTGCCAGCAGGGGACCGTTCAGCTCCTATAATTCACCCCTCCACTTT
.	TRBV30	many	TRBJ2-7	CAWRAPRLALHEQYF	TGTGCCTGGAGGGCCCCTCGGCTAGCTCTCCACGAGCAGTACTTC
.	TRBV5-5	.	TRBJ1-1	CASRTSDAGTRGTEAFF	TGTGCCAGCAGGACTTCGGATGCCGGGACGAGGGGGACTGAAGCTTTCTTT
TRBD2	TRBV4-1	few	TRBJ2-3	CASSPNPSGTTDTQYF	TGCGCCAGCAGCCCCAATCCTAGCGGAACCACAGATACGCAGTATTTT
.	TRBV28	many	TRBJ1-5	CASKGGHSNQPQHF	TGTGCCAGCAAGGGAGGGCATAGCAATCAGCCCCAGCATTTT
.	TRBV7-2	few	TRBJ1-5	CASSLGFVNQPQHF	TGTGCCAGCAGCTTAGGATTTGTCAATCAGCCCCAGCATTTT
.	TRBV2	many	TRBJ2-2	CASSAGLASTGELFF	TGTGCCAGCAGTGCGGGGCTAGCGAGCACCGGGGAGCTGTTTTTT
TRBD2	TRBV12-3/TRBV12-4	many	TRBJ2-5	CASSRRLAGVEETQYF	TGTGCCAGCAGTCGACGACTAGCGGGAGTTGAAGAGACCCAGTACTTC
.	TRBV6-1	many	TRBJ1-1	CASYRVSTGDTEAFF	TGTGCCAGCTATCGGGTTTCTACAGGCGACACTGAAGCTTTCTTT